This T cell receptor (beta chain) appears in the sequencing data of a study of blood T cells in healthy people across ages. Findings of the study overall: Because sorting was not performed, PBMCs prevented conclusive naive versus antigen-experienced comparison.

The V end lost 2 bases, the J end lost 1 base, and 9 bases lay between the germline ends. CDR1 is MNHEY and CDR2 is SVGAGI in the germline V gene. The CDR3 runs 15 residues. This clonotype was seen only a few times. What it recognizes is unknown. With a J-beta primer mix and a sample-barcoded 5' primer, a second PCR ran about 7 to 12 cycles. Using its own MiXCR run on the 5' RACE reads, TCRdb lists one record per CDR3 protein. The sample holds roughly 680,000 distinct CDR3 sequences; around 52% are singletons and the top ten take approximately 12%. Source material: blood. The sequence derives from a woman older than 75 in good health. This chain uses TRBV6-5 with TRBJ2-1; D is ambiguous. The CDR3 loop reads CASSYGLLSYNEQFF. CDR3 DNA: TGTGCCAGCAGTTACGGGCTGCTATCCTACAATGAGCAGTTCTTC.